This T cell receptor beta chain was captured in a study of cytomegalovirus exposure and HLA in healthy donors. Overall study context: It was reported in a later analysis that the same platform had been used for the 120 or so validation repertoires as for the approximately 700 first-cohort repertoires.

The repertoire was sequenced with immunoSEQ multiplex PCR; TCRdb's copy has only in-frame clones and lacks some. In the table there are 200,000 to 250,000 clones, 75% to 90% of which are singletons. V was pared by 0 bases and J by 3 bases, with 3 bases of the junction left unmatched. The CDR3 loop spans 15 amino acids. Germline CDR1 and CDR2: SGHNT and YYREEE (reference sequence). Regarding this clone: Its antigen is as yet unknown.

Study-wide points: Cytomegalovirus status, reportedly, was diagnosed with high specificity and sensitivity by the classifier. The study flagged some 170 TCR beta chains as cytomegalovirus-associated. Confirmation in vitro established that three CMV-associated chains were specific for CMV antigens.

What was sequenced was PBMCs. The TCR was taken from a woman between 25 and 40 years old in good health and CMV-seropositive. V usage is TRBV5-4 and J usage is TRBJ2-1, with 7 bases aligning to TRBD2. CDR3 region: CASSLVASGYNEQFF. The CDR3 nucleotides are TGTGCCAGCAGCTTGGTGGCTAGCGGCTACAATGAGCAGTTCTTC.